Detailed here is one T cell receptor beta chain. Its antigen is as yet unknown. This specimen belongs to a study of cytomegalovirus exposure and HLA in healthy donors. General study findings and limits: Later analysis found that TCR beta chains associated with HLA were more clonally expanded than other, equally common chains. Sequencing likely produced, as an artifact, a cluster of highly shared sequence variants. There were some public TCRs occurring in many donors, but most TCR sequences were rare. In an earlier analysis, about 87% or about 30%: the productive usage of most TCR beta V segments.

Germline lookup yields CDR1 LNHDA and CDR2 SQIVND (reference sequence). V was clipped by 1 base and J by 5 bases, with 9 bases between them. This CDR3 spans 13 amino acids. PCR employed 60 Vbeta and 13 Jbeta primers. Assay used: immunoSEQ multiplex PCR; TCRdb lists only in-frame clones, some missing. The repertoire has under 200,000 clones, around 80% of them found once; the top ten carry 0.6% to 0.9%. This clonotype was sampled from a female donor in good health and CMV-seronegative. The chain joins TRBV19 to TRBJ2-7; maybe TRBD1 (5 bases). The sequenced material came from PBMCs. CDR3 amino acids: CASSIVAGNEQYF. DNA for the CDR3: TGTGCCAGTAGTATAGTTGCAGGGAACGAGCAGTACTTC.